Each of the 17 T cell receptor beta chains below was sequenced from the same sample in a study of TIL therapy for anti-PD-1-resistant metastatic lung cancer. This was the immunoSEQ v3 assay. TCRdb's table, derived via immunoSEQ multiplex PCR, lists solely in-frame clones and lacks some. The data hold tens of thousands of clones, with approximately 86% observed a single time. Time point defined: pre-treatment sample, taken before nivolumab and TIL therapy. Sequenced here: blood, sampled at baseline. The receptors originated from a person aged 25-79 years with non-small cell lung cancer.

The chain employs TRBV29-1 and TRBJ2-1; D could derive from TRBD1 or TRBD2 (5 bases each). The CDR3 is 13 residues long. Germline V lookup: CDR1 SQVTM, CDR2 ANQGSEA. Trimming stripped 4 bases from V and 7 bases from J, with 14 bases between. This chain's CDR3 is CSVGQGDTNEQFF. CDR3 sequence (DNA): TGCAGCGTTGGGCAGGGAGATACGAATGAGCAGTTCTTC.

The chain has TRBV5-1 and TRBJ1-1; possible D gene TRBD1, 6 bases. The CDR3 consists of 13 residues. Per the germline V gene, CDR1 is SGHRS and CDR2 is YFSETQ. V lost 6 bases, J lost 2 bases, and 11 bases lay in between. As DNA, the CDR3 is TGCGCCAGCAAGACAGGATTAAACACTGAAGCTTTCTTT. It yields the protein CASKTGLNTEAFF.

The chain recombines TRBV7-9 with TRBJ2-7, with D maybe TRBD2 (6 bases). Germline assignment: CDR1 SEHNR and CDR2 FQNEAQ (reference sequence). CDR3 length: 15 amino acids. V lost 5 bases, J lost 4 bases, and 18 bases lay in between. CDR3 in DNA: TGTGCCAGCAGCCCGCGGGACGGGCTGCCGTACGAGCAGTACTTC. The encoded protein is CASSPRDGLPYEQYF.

CDR3 sequence reads: CASSLEVGGPGNTIYF. CDR3 sequence (DNA): TGCGCCAGCAGCTTGGAGGTTGGAGGGCCTGGAAACACCATATATTTT. The chain has TRBV5-1 and TRBJ1-3; D is undetermined. CDR3 length: 16 residues. V gave up 0 bases and J gave up 2 bases, with 12 bases separating them. Germline V gene lookup returns CDR1 SGHRS and CDR2 YFSETQ. The full variable domain, rest sourced from reference TRBV5-1 and TRBJ1-3, is KAGVTQTPRYLIKTRGQQVTLSCSPISGHRSVSWYQQTPGQGLQFLFEYFSETQRNKGNFPGRFSGRQFSNSRSEMNVSTLELGDSALYLCASSLEVGGPGNTIYFGEGSWLTVV.

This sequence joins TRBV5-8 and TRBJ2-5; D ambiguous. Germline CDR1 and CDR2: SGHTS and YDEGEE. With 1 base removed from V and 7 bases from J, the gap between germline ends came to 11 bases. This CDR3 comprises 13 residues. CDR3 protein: CASSLRPLGTQYF. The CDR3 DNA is TGTGCCAGCAGCTTGCGGCCTTTGGGGACCCAGTACTTC.

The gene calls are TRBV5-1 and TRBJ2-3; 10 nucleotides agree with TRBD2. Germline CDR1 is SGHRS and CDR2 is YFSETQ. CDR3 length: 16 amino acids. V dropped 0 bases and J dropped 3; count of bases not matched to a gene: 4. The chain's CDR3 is CASSLVHSGRTDTQYF. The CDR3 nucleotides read TGCGCCAGCAGCTTGGTCCATAGCGGGAGGACAGATACGCAGTATTTT.

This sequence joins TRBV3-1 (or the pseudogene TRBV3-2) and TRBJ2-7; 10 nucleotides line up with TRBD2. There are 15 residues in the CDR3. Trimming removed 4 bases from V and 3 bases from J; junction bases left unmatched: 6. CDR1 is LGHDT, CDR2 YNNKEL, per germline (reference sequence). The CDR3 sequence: CASSLDTSGNYEQYF. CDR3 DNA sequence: TGTGCCAGCAGCCTGGACACTAGCGGGAACTACGAGCAGTACTTC.

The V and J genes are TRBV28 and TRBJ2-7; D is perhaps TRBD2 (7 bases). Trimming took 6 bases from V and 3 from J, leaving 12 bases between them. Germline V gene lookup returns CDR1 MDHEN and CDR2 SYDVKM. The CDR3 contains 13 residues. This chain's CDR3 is CASRQGGNYEQYF. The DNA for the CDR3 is TGTGCCAGCAGACAGGGAGGGAACTACGAGCAGTACTTC.

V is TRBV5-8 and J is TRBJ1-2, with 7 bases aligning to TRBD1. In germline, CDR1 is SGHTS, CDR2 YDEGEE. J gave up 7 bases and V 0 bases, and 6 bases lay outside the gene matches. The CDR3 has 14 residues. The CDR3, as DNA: TGTGCCAGCAGCTTGGAGGGGGCGCTGGGTGGCTACACCTTC. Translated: CASSLEGALGGYTF.

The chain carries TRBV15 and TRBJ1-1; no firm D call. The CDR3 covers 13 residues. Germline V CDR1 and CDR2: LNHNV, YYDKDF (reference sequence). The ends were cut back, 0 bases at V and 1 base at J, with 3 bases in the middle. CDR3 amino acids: CATSREKNTEAFF. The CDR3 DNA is TGTGCCACCAGCAGAGAAAAGAACACTGAAGCTTTCTTT.

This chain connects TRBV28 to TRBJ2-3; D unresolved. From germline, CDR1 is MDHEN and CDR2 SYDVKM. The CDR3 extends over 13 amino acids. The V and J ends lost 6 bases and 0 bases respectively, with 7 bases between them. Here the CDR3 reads CASSTPSTDTQYF. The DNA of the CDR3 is TGTGCCAGCAGCACCCCCAGCACAGATACGCAGTATTTT.

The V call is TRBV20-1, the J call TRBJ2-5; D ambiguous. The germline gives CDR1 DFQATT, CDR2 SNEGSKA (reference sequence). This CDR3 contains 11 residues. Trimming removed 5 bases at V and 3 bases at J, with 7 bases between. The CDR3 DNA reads TGCAGTGCTGTGAGAGAAGAGACCCAGTACTTC. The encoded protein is CSAVREETQYF.

CDR3 loop: CASSLGTPWGEQFF. CDR3 sequence (DNA): TGTGCCAGCAGCTTGGGGACCCCTTGGGGTGAGCAGTTCTTC. The rearrangement links TRBV5-6 to TRBJ2-1; D unresolved. The V end was cut by 0 bases, the J end by 9 bases, with 13 bases between. The CDR3 sequence is 14 residues long. Germline CDR1 is SGHDT and CDR2 is YYEEEE.

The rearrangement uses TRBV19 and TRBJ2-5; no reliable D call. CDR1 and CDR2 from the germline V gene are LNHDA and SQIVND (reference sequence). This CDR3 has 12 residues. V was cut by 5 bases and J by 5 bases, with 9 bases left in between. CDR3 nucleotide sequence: TGTGCCAGTAGTTTCGACATGGAGACCCAGTACTTC. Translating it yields CASSFDMETQYF.

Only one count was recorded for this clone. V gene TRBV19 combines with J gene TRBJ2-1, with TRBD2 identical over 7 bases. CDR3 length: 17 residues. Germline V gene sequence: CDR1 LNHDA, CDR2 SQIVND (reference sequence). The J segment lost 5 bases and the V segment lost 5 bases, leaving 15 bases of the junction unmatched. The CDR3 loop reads CASSAVPTSHRHNEQFF. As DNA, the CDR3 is TGTGCCAGTAGTGCAGTTCCGACTAGCCACAGACACAATGAGCAGTTCTTC.

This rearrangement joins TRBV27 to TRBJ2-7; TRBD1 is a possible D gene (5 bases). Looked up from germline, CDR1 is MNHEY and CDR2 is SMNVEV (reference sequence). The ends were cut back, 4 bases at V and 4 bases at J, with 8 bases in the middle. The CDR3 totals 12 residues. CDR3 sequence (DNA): TGTGCCAGCAGTTCAGGGTCATACGAGCAGTACTTC. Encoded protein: CASSSGSYEQYF.

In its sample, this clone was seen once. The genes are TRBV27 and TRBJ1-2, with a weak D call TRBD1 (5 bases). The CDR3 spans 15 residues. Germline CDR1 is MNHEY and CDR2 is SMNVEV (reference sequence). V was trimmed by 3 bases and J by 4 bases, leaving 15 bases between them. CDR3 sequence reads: CASSFAGGVGYGYTF. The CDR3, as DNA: TGTGCCAGCAGTTTTGCGGGGGGAGTGGGCTATGGCTACACCTTC.